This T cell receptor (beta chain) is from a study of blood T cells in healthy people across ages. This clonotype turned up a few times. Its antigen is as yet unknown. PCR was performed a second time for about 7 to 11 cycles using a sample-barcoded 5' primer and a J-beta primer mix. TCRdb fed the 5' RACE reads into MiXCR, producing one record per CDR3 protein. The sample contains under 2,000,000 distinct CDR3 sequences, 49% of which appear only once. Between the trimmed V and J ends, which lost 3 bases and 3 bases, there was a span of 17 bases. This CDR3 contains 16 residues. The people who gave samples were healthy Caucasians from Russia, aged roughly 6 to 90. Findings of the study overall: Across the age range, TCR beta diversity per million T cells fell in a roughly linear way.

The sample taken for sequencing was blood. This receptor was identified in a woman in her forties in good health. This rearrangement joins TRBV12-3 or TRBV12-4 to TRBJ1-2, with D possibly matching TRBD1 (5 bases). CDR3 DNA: TGTGCCAGCAGTTTCCGGGGACGGGGAGGCTACTATGGCTACACCTTC. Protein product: CASSFRGRGGYYGYTF.